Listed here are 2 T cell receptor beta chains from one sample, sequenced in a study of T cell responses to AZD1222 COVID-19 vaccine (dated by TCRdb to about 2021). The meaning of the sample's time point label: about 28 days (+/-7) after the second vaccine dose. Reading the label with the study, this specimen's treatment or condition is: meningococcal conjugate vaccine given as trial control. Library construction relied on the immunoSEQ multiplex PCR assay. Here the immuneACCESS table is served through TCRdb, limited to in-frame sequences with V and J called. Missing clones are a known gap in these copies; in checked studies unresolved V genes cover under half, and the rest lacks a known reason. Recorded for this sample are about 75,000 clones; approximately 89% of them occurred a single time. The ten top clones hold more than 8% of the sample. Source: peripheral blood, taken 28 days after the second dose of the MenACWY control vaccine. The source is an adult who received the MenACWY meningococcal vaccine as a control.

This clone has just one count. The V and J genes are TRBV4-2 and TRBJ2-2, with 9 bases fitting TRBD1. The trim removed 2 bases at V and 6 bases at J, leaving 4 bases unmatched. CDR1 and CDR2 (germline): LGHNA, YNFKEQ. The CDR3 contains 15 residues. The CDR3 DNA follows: TGTGCCAGCAGCCAATCGGGACAGGGCGCCGGGGAGCTGTTTTTT. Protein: CASSQSGQGAGELFF.

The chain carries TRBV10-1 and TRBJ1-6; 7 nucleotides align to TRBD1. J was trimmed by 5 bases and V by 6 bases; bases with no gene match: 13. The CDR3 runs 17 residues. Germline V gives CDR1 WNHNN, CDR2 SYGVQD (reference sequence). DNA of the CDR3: TGCGCCAGCAGCACCTCGACAGGGTTGTATGATAATTCACCCCTCCACTTT. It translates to CASSTSTGLYDNSPLHF.